The T cell receptor beta chain under discussion was sequenced for a study of blood T cell repertoires in COVID-19. Study-wide context: PBMCs, B-cell-depleted T cells, or T cells were the source of the cDNA or gDNA that made up the material.

The assay was immunoSEQ multiplex PCR, and TCRdb's table has in-frame clones only and misses some. The sample contains 250,000 to 300,000 clones, 85% to 90% of which appear only once. V lost 3 bases, J lost 1 base, and 12 bases lay in between. The CDR3 is 15 residues long. In germline, CDR1 is MNHEY, CDR2 SMNVEV (reference sequence). The chain combines TRBV27 with TRBJ1-1; D is undetermined. The material sequenced was peripheral blood. The sequence was collected from a woman aged 30 to 39 with COVID-19, enrolled during active disease. The CDR3 region is CASSLRMEGNTEAFF. The CDR3 coding sequence is TGTGCCAGCAGTTTGAGAATGGAGGGGAACACTGAAGCTTTCTTT.